This T cell receptor (beta chain) was captured by sequencing in a study of blood T cell repertoires in COVID-19. In the study overall: The samples span acute and convalescent COVID-19 from the United States, Italy and Spain. Sources were T cells, B-cell-depleted T cells, or PBMCs; the material itself was cDNA or gDNA.

Original methodology: Reference gene primer amplification gave estimated nucleated cell counts. Assay used: immunoSEQ multiplex PCR; TCRdb lists only in-frame clones, some missing. V and J calls and clone size are given by that table; D and trimming were obtained from the DNA. The repertoire includes about 59,000 clones, around 81% of them detected once, and roughly 6.7% sits in the top ten. The ends were cut back, 4 bases at V and 5 bases at J, with 15 bases in the middle. The CDR3 consists of 14 residues. Per the germline V gene, CDR1 is SGDLS and CDR2 is YYNGEE. Sequenced: peripheral blood. This sequence originates from a man aged 60 to 75 with acute or convalescent COVID-19. The chain has TRBV9 and TRBJ1-2; maybe TRBD1 (5 bases). In DNA, the CDR3 is TGTGCCAGCAGCACCCAGACAGCTTTATATGGCTACACCTTC. Translating it yields CASSTQTALYGYTF.